These 19 T cell receptor beta chains were sequenced from one sample in a study of blood T cells in healthy people across ages. It was with a sample-barcoded 5' primer and a J-beta primer mix that a second PCR of roughly 7 to 12 cycles was run. TCRdb reprocessed the 5' RACE reads with MiXCR, giving one entry per CDR3 protein. The sample has roughly 1,800,000 distinct CDR3 sequences, about 49% seen once. Specimen: blood. These receptors were obtained from a middle-aged woman in good health.

With regard to this clonotype: A read error may account for a junction end that differs from germline. The rearrangement joins TRBV7-2 to TRBJ2-3, with 7 bases that match TRBD1. The CDR3 spans 16 residues. Germline V gives CDR1 SGHTA, CDR2 FQGNSA. The CDR3 sequence is CASSTHRDRITDTQYF. In nucleotides, the CDR3 is TGTGCTAGCAGCACCCACCGGGACAGAATCACAGATACGCAGTATTTT.

The chain uses TRBV29-1 and TRBJ1-4; perhaps TRBD1 as D (5 bases). The CDR3 is made up of 12 amino acids. Germline V CDR1 and CDR2: SQVTM, ANQGSEA. V lost 7 bases and J lost 8, with 14 bases in between. The CDR3 reads CSADAGREKLFF. The CDR3 DNA reads TGCAGCGCCGACGCGGGGCGGGAAAAACTGTTTTTT. Looking up the rest from reference TRBV29-1 and TRBJ1-4 gives the full variable domain: SAVISQKPSRDICQRGTSLTIQCQVDSQVTMMFWYRQQPGQSLTLIATANQGSEATYESGFVIDKFPISRPNLTFSTLTVSNMSPEDSSIYLCSADAGREKLFFGSGTQLSVL.

The chain employs TRBV11-3 and TRBJ2-5; D is possibly TRBD2 (7 bases). Germline CDR1 is SGHNT and CDR2 is YENEEA. Trimming removed 1 base from V and 2 bases from J, with 14 bases in between. The CDR3 totals 16 residues. CDR3 nucleotides: TGTGCCAGCAGCTTAGGGCGGGGGCTTAAACAAGAGACCCAGTACTTC. Amino acid sequence: CASSLGRGLKQETQYF.

The rearrangement joins TRBV28 to TRBJ2-4; the D is unclear. The J call may be incorrect, as the DNA end agrees better with TRBJ2-7. The CDR3 loop spans 16 amino acids. Germline V gene lookup returns CDR1 MDHEN and CDR2 SYDVKM. The CDR3 region has the DNA TGTGCCAGCAATATATTCAGGCGTCCCAACGACTACGAGCAGTACTTC. Protein product: CASNIFRRPNDYEQYF.

The rearrangement joins TRBV5-8 to TRBJ2-7; 10 bases line up with TRBD1. The CDR3 loop spans 16 amino acids. The germline V gene has CDR1 SGHTS and CDR2 YDEGEE. V shed 4 bases and J 2 bases; nucleotides not matched to a gene: 9. The chain's CDR3 is CASSEGQGITTYEQYF. CDR3 nucleotide sequence: TGTGCCAGCAGCGAGGGACAGGGGATCACAACCTACGAGCAGTACTTC.

The chain uses TRBV28 and TRBJ2-7; 9 nucleotides line up with TRBD1. The DNA matches TRBJ2-5 better at its end, which makes the J call doubtful. This CDR3 has 16 amino acids. The germline V gene has CDR1 MDHEN and CDR2 SYDVKM. The CDR3 is CASSPSGTGIGETQYF. The DNA for the CDR3 is TGTGCCAGCAGTCCCAGTGGGACAGGGATTGGAGAGACCCAGTACTTC.

This clonotype was recorded once. The CDR3 region is CASSYDRAGNSPLHF. The CDR3 DNA is TGTGCCAGCAGCTATGACAGGGCTGGTAATTCACCCCTCCACTTT. The J gene is TRBJ1-6, the V gene TRBV7-3; 7 bases align to TRBD1. V lost 4 bases, J lost 6 bases, and 6 bases stayed unmatched. Germline CDR1 reads SGHTA; CDR2 reads FQGTGA. CDR3 length: 15 amino acids.

This sequence joins TRBV27 and TRBJ2-1, with TRBD1 matching over 12 bases. Per germline, CDR1 MNHEY and CDR2 SMNVEV (reference sequence). V shed 8 bases and J 3 bases; nucleotides not matched to a gene: 17. This CDR3 has 19 amino acids. CDR3 coding DNA: TGTGCCAGCCGTGGCCCCGGGACAGGGGGCTCGCGAAGCTACAATGAGCAGTTCTTC. It is translated as CASRGPGTGGSRSYNEQFF.

J is TRBJ2-6 and V is TRBV6-1; the D gene could be TRBD1 or TRBD2 (6 bases each). This CDR3 contains 18 residues. Germline-derived CDR1 and CDR2 are MNHNS and SASEGT. V was trimmed by 2 bases and J by 0 bases, leaving 14 bases between them. The CDR3 loop reads CASSERGQYGSGANVLTF. The CDR3 DNA is TGTGCCAGCAGTGAACGGGGGCAGTACGGCTCTGGGGCCAACGTCCTGACTTTC.

V gene TRBV5-6 combines with J gene TRBJ2-3; D remains ambiguous. Trimming shortened V by 0 bases and J by 6 bases, and 11 bases separated the two germline ends. Germline V lookup: CDR1 SGHDT, CDR2 YYEEEE. This CDR3 comprises 14 residues. The chain's CDR3 is CASSLGPSIDTQYF. CDR3 in DNA: TGTGCCAGCAGCTTGGGACCATCGATCGATACGCAGTATTTT. The full variable domain, in which reference TRBV5-6 and TRBJ2-3 provide the parts outside the CDR3, is DAGVTQSPTHLIKTRGQQVTLRCSPKSGHDTVSWYQQALGQGPQFIFQYYEEEERQRGNFPDRFSGHQFPNYSSELNVNALLLGDSALYLCASSLGPSIDTQYFGPGTRLTVL.

The chain employs TRBV28 and TRBJ1-2; the D gene is possibly TRBD1 (6 bases). Trimming cost V 7 bases and J 3 bases, with 18 bases left between them. This CDR3 spans 15 amino acids. The germline V gene has CDR1 MDHEN and CDR2 SYDVKM. In DNA, the CDR3 is TGTGCCAGCACTCCTCCGTCAGGGGCCCACTATGGCTACACCTTC. Protein: CASTPPSGAHYGYTF.

The chain is built from TRBV20-1 and TRBJ1-1, with D unresolved. CDR1 DFQATT and CDR2 SNEGSKA come from the germline V gene (reference sequence). The CDR3 runs to 12 residues. The V gene lost 3 bases and the J gene lost 5 bases, with 10 bases spanning the gap. This CDR3 is CSARQVGTEAFF. As DNA, the CDR3 is TGCAGTGCTAGGCAGGTTGGGACTGAAGCTTTCTTT.

The J gene is TRBJ2-7, the V gene TRBV21-1. TRBV21-1 is a recognized pseudogene. The CDR3 totals 11 residues. CDR3 loop: CASKDGYEQYF. The CDR3 bases are TGTGCCAGCAAAGACGGCTACGAGCAGTACTTC.

The CDR3: CSASDFRQTSNEQFF. The DNA of the CDR3 is TGCAGTGCTAGTGACTTTAGGCAGACCTCTAATGAGCAGTTCTTC. The chain links TRBV20-1 to TRBJ2-1; D is unresolved. This CDR3 has 15 amino acids. V was cut by 3 bases and J by 7 bases, with 19 bases left in between. Per germline, CDR1 DFQATT and CDR2 SNEGSKA (reference sequence).

The rearrangement uses TRBV4-3 and TRBJ2-7; D is uncertain. The CDR3 spans 14 residues. The germline V gene has CDR1 LGHNA and CDR2 YSLEER. V lost 0 bases and J lost 2, with 8 bases in between. The CDR3 reads CASSQDRTAYEQYF. The CDR3 nucleotides are TGCGCCAGCAGCCAAGATCGCACTGCCTACGAGCAGTACTTC.

This clonotype showed up just once. Mismatch with germline at one junction end may stem from a read error. The DNA of the CDR3 is TGCAGGGCTAGGGACAGTGGGGGCACCTTC. Translation: CRARDSGGTF. The chain recombines TRBV20-1 with TRBJ1-2, with TRBD1 matching over 7 bases. Per the germline V gene, CDR1 is DFQATT and CDR2 is SNEGSKA (reference sequence). The CDR3 length is 10 residues.

Comment on this clonotype: A junction boundary mismatches the germline segment, possibly from a read error. The chain has TRBV28 and TRBJ1-2, with TRBD1 as a possible D gene (5 bases). The germline V gene has CDR1 MDHEN and CDR2 SYDVKM. CDR3 length equals 14 residues. The CDR3 DNA reads TGTGTCAGCAGTCTCATACCGGGGGTCTATGGCTACACCTTC. It is translated as CVSSLIPGVYGYTF.

This chain joins TRBV7-2 and TRBJ1-2; a possible D gene is TRBD1 (6 bases). Germline loops: CDR1 SGHTA, CDR2 FQGNSA. The germline V and J ends were trimmed by 10 bases and 8 bases, with 23 bases remaining between them. The CDR3 runs 14 residues. The CDR3 loop is CATSRGGGVGGYTF. The CDR3 DNA reads TGTGCCACGAGTAGGGGGGGAGGGGTCGGAGGCTACACCTTC.

V gene TRBV29-1 combines with J gene TRBJ2-1, with TRBD1 as a possible D gene (5 bases). Germline V gene data show CDR1 as SQVTM and CDR2 as ANQGSEA. V was trimmed by 3 bases and J by 10 bases, leaving 19 bases between them. CDR3 length: 14 residues. This CDR3 is CSVESRGQMAEQFF. The CDR3 region has the DNA TGCAGCGTTGAGAGTAGGGGCCAAATGGCGGAGCAGTTCTTC.